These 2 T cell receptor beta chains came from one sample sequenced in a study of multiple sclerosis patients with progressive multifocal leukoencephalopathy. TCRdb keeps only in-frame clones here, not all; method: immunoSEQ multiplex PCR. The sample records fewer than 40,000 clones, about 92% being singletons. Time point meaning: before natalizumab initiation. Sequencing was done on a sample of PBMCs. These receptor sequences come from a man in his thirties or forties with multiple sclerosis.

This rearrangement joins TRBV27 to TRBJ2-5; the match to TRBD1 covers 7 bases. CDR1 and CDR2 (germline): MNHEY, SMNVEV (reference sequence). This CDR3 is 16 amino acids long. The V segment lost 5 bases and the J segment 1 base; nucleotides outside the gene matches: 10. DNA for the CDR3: TGTGCCAGCAGTCCCACCGGGACAGATCTCCAAGAGACCCAGTACTTC. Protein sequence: CASSPTGTDLQETQYF.

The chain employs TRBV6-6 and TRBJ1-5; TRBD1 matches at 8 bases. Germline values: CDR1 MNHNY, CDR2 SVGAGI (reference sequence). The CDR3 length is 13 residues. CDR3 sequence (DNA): TGTGCTGCGACAGGGGATAGCAATCAGCCCCAGCATTTT. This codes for CAATGDSNQPQHF.